The 24 T cell receptor beta chains below all came from one sample that was sequenced in a study of T cells in Graves' hyperthyroidism and ophthalmopathy. What was amplified from RNA transcripts were TCR beta CDR3 regions. The study used the HTBI primer set for a first-round RT-PCR of the TCR CDR3. MiXCR was run by TCRdb on the multiplex PCR reads, yielding one entry per CDR3 protein. The sample carries about half a million distinct CDR3 sequences, 20% recorded once. The sequencing input was blood. These receptors all stem from a man aged 40-49 years with Graves' ophthalmopathy.

Note on this clonotype: The junction departs from germline at one end; a sequencing error may be responsible. V is TRBV11-2 and J is TRBJ2-3; 11 bases are a match to TRBD2. Germline CDR1 SGHAT, CDR2 FQNNGV. The CDR3 contains 16 residues. The CDR3 coding sequence is TGTACCAGCAGCGTACGACTAGCGGGGAACACAGATACGCAGTATTTT. It is translated as CTSSVRLAGNTDTQYF. Full variable domain (remainder filled in from reference TRBV11-2 and TRBJ2-3): EAGVAQSPRYKIIEKRQSVAFWCNPISGHATLYWYQQILGQGPKLLIQFQNNGVVDDSQLPKDRFSAERLKGVDSTLKIQPAKLEDSAVYLCTSSVRLAGNTDTQYFGPGTRLTVL.

This chain uses TRBV20-1 with TRBJ1-5; TRBD1 agrees at 7 bases. CDR1 and CDR2 (germline): DFQATT, SNEGSKA (reference sequence). This CDR3 is 14 amino acids long. Losses at the gene ends were 7 bases for V and 1 base for J; bases not matched to a gene: 7. CDR3 sequence: CSVRQGRSNQPQHF. CDR3 sequence (DNA): TGCAGTGTCAGACAGGGTAGAAGCAATCAGCCCCAGCATTTT.

The genes are TRBV11-2 and TRBJ2-1; unclear D gene. The CDR3 spans 15 residues. Looked up from germline, CDR1 is SGHAT and CDR2 is FQNNGV. V shed 2 bases and J shed 0 bases, with 8 bases lying between them. CDR3 nucleotide sequence: TGTGCCAGCAGCTTACAGGCCAGCTCCTACAATGAGCAGTTCTTC. The encoded protein is CASSLQASSYNEQFF.

This clonotype was counted many times. J is TRBJ2-3 and V is TRBV20-1; 8 bases map to TRBD1. After removal of 2 bases from V and 4 bases from J, the junction contained 8 bases not matched to a gene. The CDR3 has 15 residues. The germline gives CDR1 DFQATT, CDR2 SNEGSKA (reference sequence). CDR3 bases: TGCAGTGCTAGAAGACAGGGGAGTTGGGCAGATACGCAGTATTTT. Its translation is CSARRQGSWADTQYF.

In its sample, this clonotype was seen a few times. This rearrangement joins TRBV12-3 or TRBV12-4 to TRBJ1-5, with D uncertain. The length of the CDR3 is 16 residues. V lost 4 bases and J 1 base, leaving 14 bases between the germline ends. CDR3 sequence reads: CASSSRRSMSNQPQHF. In nucleotides, the CDR3 is TGTGCCAGCAGTTCCAGACGGTCGATGAGCAATCAGCCCCAGCATTTT.

This clonotype was observed at least ten times. The J gene is TRBJ2-2, the V gene TRBV28, with D uncertain. CDR3 length: 13 residues. V was pared by 5 bases and J by 9 bases, with 13 bases between. Per germline, CDR1 MDHEN and CDR2 SYDVKM. Written as DNA, the CDR3 is TGTGCCAGCAGTCCTCTTGGGGTCCGGGAGCTGTTTTTT. Protein sequence: CASSPLGVRELFF.

This clonotype was found many times. The chain uses TRBV2 and TRBJ2-2; 8 bases align to TRBD1. This CDR3 region has 20 residues. Looked up from germline, CDR1 is SNHLY and CDR2 is FYNNEI. V lost 1 base and J lost 1; bases outside the gene matches: 14. The CDR3 loop is CASSEGWAGGGLGNTGELFF. The CDR3 DNA reads TGTGCCAGCAGTGAAGGTTGGGCAGGGGGCGGCCTGGGGAACACCGGGGAGCTGTTTTTT.

The genes are TRBV7-9 and TRBJ2-1; D assignment may be TRBD1 or TRBD2 (5 bases each). Germline loops: CDR1 SEHNR, CDR2 FQNEAQ (reference sequence). The CDR3 has 17 residues. V gave up 8 bases and J gave up 5 bases, with 25 bases separating them. The CDR3 spells CASRGYGGRPSNNEQFF. The CDR3 nucleotides read TGTGCCAGCCGGGGTTATGGGGGACGGCCGTCTAACAATGAGCAGTTCTTC.

This clonotype was detected many times. The genes are TRBV12-3 or TRBV12-4 and TRBJ1-2, with 7 nucleotides matching TRBD1. The CDR3 extends over 14 amino acids. Trimming removed 6 bases from V and 10 bases from J; junction bases left unmatched: 14. CDR3: CASSLAWEGADYTF. The DNA for the CDR3 is TGTGCCAGCAGCCTCGCCTGGGAGGGGGCTGACTACACCTTC.

This clonotype was observed a handful of times. The CDR3 DNA follows: TGTGCCAGCAGCTTAGCCGGGACAGGGATCCACGAGCAGTACTTC. This translates into CASSLAGTGIHEQYF. V gene TRBV7-2 combines with J gene TRBJ2-7; 9 bases align to TRBD1. The germline CDR1 and CDR2 sequences are SGHTA and FQGNSA. The CDR3 runs to 15 residues. Germline trimming cut 0 bases from V and 5 bases from J; bases unmatched to any gene: 5.

This clonotype was detected only a few times. The rearrangement joins TRBV5-1 to TRBJ1-1, with D hard to call. The CDR3 spans 16 residues. Germline V CDR1 and CDR2: SGHRS, YFSETQ. V lost 4 bases, J lost 5 bases, and 21 bases lay in between. CDR3 coding DNA: TGCGCCAGCAGCCCAGGACGCTTGGGAGAATCAACTGAAGCTTTCTTT. Protein: CASSPGRLGESTEAFF.

This clonotype was found a few times. The V and J genes are TRBV3-1 and TRBJ1-2, with 7 bases matching TRBD1. Germline V gene data show CDR1 as LGHDT and CDR2 as YNNKEL (reference sequence). V lost 0 bases and J lost 5; bases outside the gene matches: 3. The CDR3 extends over 14 amino acids. CDR3 sequence (DNA): TGTGCCAGCAGCCAAGAGGGACAGTCTTATGGCTACACCTTC. It specifies CASSQEGQSYGYTF.

The V and J genes are TRBV6-1 and TRBJ2-1, with TRBD2 matching over 7 bases. Germline V gene sequence: CDR1 MNHNS, CDR2 SASEGT. The CDR3 is 15 residues long. V dropped 4 bases and J dropped 7; count of bases not matched to a gene: 10. CDR3 loop: CASSVNGRYYNEQFF. DNA of the CDR3: TGTGCCAGCAGTGTTAACGGGAGGTATTATAATGAGCAGTTCTTC.

This clonotype was counted only a few times. V usage is TRBV29-1 and J usage is TRBJ2-1, with 9 bases matching TRBD1. The CDR3 contains 13 residues. V dropped 4 bases and J dropped 7; count of bases not matched to a gene: 5. Germline lookup yields CDR1 SQVTM and CDR2 ANQGSEA. As DNA, the CDR3 is TGCAGCGTTGGTGGGGACAGGGAGAATGAGCAGTTCTTC. Its protein product is CSVGGDRENEQFF.

This clonotype was observed a few times. The rearrangement links TRBV18 to TRBJ2-1; TRBD2 agrees at 12 bases. Germline assignment: CDR1 KGHSH and CDR2 LQKENI. Trimming at V came to 8 bases and at J to 7 bases, leaving 18 bases not matched to a gene. The CDR3 length is 18 residues. As DNA, the CDR3 is TGTGCCAGCCACAAGGCACTAGCGGGAGGCCCCCCTTTGAATGAGCAGTTCTTC. It specifies CASHKALAGGPPLNEQFF.

The genes are TRBV30 and TRBJ2-2; D might be TRBD1 (6 bases). This CDR3 comprises 15 residues. Germline-derived CDR1 and CDR2 are GTSNPN and SVGIG (reference sequence). V lost 4 bases and J 0 bases, leaving 12 bases between the germline ends. CDR3 protein: CAWKGQHANTGELFF. CDR3 in DNA: TGTGCCTGGAAAGGACAGCACGCGAACACCGGGGAGCTGTTTTTT.

This clonotype was recorded at least ten times. The chain combines TRBV12-3 or TRBV12-4 with TRBJ1-1; D is unclear. Between the trimmed V and J ends, which lost 3 bases and 0 bases, there was a span of 8 bases. CDR3 length equals 14 residues. The DNA of the CDR3 is TGTGCCAGCAGTTTTAAATCCCTGAACACTGAAGCTTTCTTT. It codes for CASSFKSLNTEAFF.

This clonotype was seen more than once but under ten times. This chain links TRBV30 with TRBJ2-1; TRBD2 matches 11 bases. The V segment lost 0 bases and the J segment 4 bases; nucleotides outside the gene matches: 5. From germline, CDR1 is GTSNPN and CDR2 SVGIG (reference sequence). The CDR3 consists of 16 residues. CDR3 in DNA: TGTGCCTGGAGTGTAGGGGGGACTAGCGGTTACAATGAGCAGTTCTTC. This translates into CAWSVGGTSGYNEQFF. Together with reference TRBV30 and TRBJ2-1, the CDR3 gives the full variable domain: SQTIHQWPATLVQPVGSPLSLECTVEGTSNPNLYWYRQAAGRGLQLLFYSVGIGQISSEVPQNLSASRPQDRQFILSSKKLLLSDSGFYLCAWSVGGTSGYNEQFFGPGTRLTVL.

This clonotype was counted at least ten times. This chain joins TRBV2 and TRBJ2-1; perhaps TRBD1 as D (5 bases). V was cut by 7 bases and J by 15 bases, with 16 bases left in between. The CDR3 spans 11 residues. Germline CDR1 is SNHLY and CDR2 is FYNNEI. CDR3 protein: CASNLDSSPFF. The CDR3 region has the DNA TGTGCCAGCAACCTCGACAGTAGTCCGTTCTTC.

In this sample, this clonotype turned up a few times. The chain links TRBV6-1 to TRBJ1-3; D unclear. The CDR3 spans 17 residues. The germline gives CDR1 MNHNS, CDR2 SASEGT. Trimming stripped 8 bases from V and 0 bases from J, with 20 bases between. The CDR3 bases are TGTGCCAGCTCTTTGGGCAGGAGAAGAATCTCTGGAAACACCATATATTTT. Protein sequence: CASSLGRRRISGNTIYF.

This clonotype was observed a few times. This chain links TRBV6-1 with TRBJ2-7; a possible D gene is TRBD2 (6 bases). CDR3 size: 16 residues. From germline, CDR1 is MNHNS and CDR2 SASEGT. V dropped 7 bases and J dropped 5 bases, with 24 bases sitting between them. CDR3: CASKAAGTPIPNEQYF. Written as DNA, the CDR3 is TGTGCCAGCAAAGCGGCCGGGACTCCCATCCCCAACGAGCAGTACTTC.

The chain is built from TRBV20-1 and TRBJ1-1; D not resolved. This CDR3 region has 14 residues. Trimming removed 0 bases from V and 0 bases from J, with 8 bases in between. Germline loops: CDR1 DFQATT, CDR2 SNEGSKA (reference sequence). The DNA of the CDR3 is TGCAGTGCTAGAGATCCGTGGGTGAACACTGAAGCTTTCTTT. Translation: CSARDPWVNTEAFF.

The CDR3 nucleotides are TGCAGTGCTAGAGATCTTGAAAGCGGGCCAATGGATACGCAGTATTTT. Translating gives CSARDLESGPMDTQYF. V usage is TRBV20-1 and J usage is TRBJ2-3; perhaps TRBD2 as D (6 bases). Looked up from germline, CDR1 is DFQATT and CDR2 is SNEGSKA (reference sequence). Trimming left V 0 bases short and J 6 bases short, with 19 bases between. This CDR3 comprises 16 residues.

The J gene is TRBJ1-2, the V gene TRBV19; D is perhaps TRBD1 (6 bases). Germline V CDR1 and CDR2: LNHDA, SQIVND (reference sequence). The V and J ends lost 6 bases and 6 bases respectively, with 8 bases between them. The CDR3 sequence is 11 residues long. The CDR3, as DNA: TGTGCCAGTAGGGCAGGGGATGGCTACACCTTC. It encodes CASRAGDGYTF. The full variable domain, rest sourced from reference TRBV19 and TRBJ1-2, is DGGITQSPKYLFRKEGQNVTLSCEQNLNHDAMYWYRQDPGQGLRLIYYSQIVNDFQKGDIAEGYSVSREKKESFPLTVTSAQKNPTAFYLCASRAGDGYTFGSGTRLTVV.